Each of the 19 T cell receptor beta chains below was sequenced from the same sample in a study of T cell responses to AZD1222 COVID-19 vaccine. Data came from immunoSEQ multiplex PCR; TCRdb stores just in-frame clones and leaves some out. Among 90,000 to 120,000 clones, 70% to 90% were seen once, and the ten largest hold 4.8%. Here the sequenced sample was peripheral blood, taken 28 days after the second AZD1222 dose. These receptors all stem from an adult who received the AZD1222 COVID-19 vaccine.

The gene calls are TRBV7-5 and TRBJ2-7; the table names TRBD1, a call not compared with the DNA. TRBV7-5 is labeled a pseudogene. The CDR3 sequence is 15 residues long. This CDR3 reads CVRSLGQGVMCEQYF. CDR3 sequence (DNA): TGTGTCAGAAGCTTAGGTCAGGGGGTGATGTGCGAGCAGTACTTC.

CDR3: CASSQDRAGGTYEQYF. DNA of the CDR3: TGCGCCAGCAGCCAAGATAGGGCAGGGGGCACTTACGAGCAGTACTTC. The rearrangement joins TRBV4-3 to TRBJ2-7, with 8 nucleotides matching TRBD1. The ends lost 0 bases at V and 4 bases at J; junction bases unmatched: 8. Germline assignment: CDR1 LGHNA and CDR2 YSLEER. This CDR3 is built from 16 residues.

CDR3 coding DNA: TGTGCCAGCAGTCACTCCCGGGACCGAATCGGTCACGAGCAGTACTTC. This codes for CASSHSRDRIGHEQYF. J is TRBJ2-7 and V is TRBV28; D is perhaps TRBD1 or TRBD2 (5 bases each). The germline CDR1 and CDR2 sequences are MDHEN and SYDVKM. Trimming stripped 5 bases from V and 5 bases from J, with 22 bases between. CDR3 size: 16 residues.

The genes are TRBV2 and TRBJ1-4, with D possibly being TRBD1 (5 bases). CDR1 is SNHLY, CDR2 FYNNEI, per germline. Trimming cost V 4 bases and J 8 bases, with 11 bases left between them. The CDR3 totals 13 residues. CDR3 DNA: TGTGCCAGCAGTGTTCGCCCAGGGGAAAAACTGTTTTTT. This codes for CASSVRPGEKLFF.

This clone was counted a few times. V gene TRBV18 combines with J gene TRBJ2-3; D not certain. The CDR3 contains 13 residues. Looked up from germline, CDR1 is KGHSH and CDR2 is LQKENI. Trimming stripped 6 bases from V and 0 bases from J, with 7 bases between. In nucleotides, the CDR3 is TGTGCCAGCTCCGTTATTAGCACAGATACGCAGTATTTT. Translating it yields CASSVISTDTQYF.

The chain employs TRBV3-1 (or the pseudogene TRBV3-2) and TRBJ2-5; D uncertain. CDR1 is LGHDT, CDR2 YNNKEL, per germline (reference sequence). V shed 4 bases and J shed 2 bases, with 14 bases lying between them. The CDR3 totals 15 residues. Written as DNA, the CDR3 is TGTGCCAGCAGCCCTGGTTTCGGACCTCAAGAGACCCAGTACTTC. Encoded protein: CASSPGFGPQETQYF.

The chain has TRBV11-2 and TRBJ1-6; 9 bases agree with TRBD1. The CDR3 has 15 amino acids. V lost 2 bases to trimming and J lost 8 bases; unmatched junction nucleotides: 4. Germline V gene data show CDR1 as SGHAT and CDR2 as FQNNGV. The CDR3 loop is CASSLTGTGYSPLHF. CDR3 in DNA: TGTGCCAGCAGCTTAACCGGGACAGGGTATTCACCCCTCCACTTT.

The chain employs TRBV5-1 and TRBJ2-7; D remains unclear. The germline gives CDR1 SGHRS, CDR2 YFSETQ. The V gene lost 1 base and the J gene lost 0 bases, with 8 bases spanning the gap. This CDR3 has 14 amino acids. CDR3 nucleotide sequence: TGCGCCAGCAGCTTGAACTCCCCCTCCTACGAGCAGTACTTC. Amino acids: CASSLNSPSYEQYF. Drawing the rest from reference TRBV5-1 and TRBJ2-7, the complete variable domain is KAGVTQTPRYLIKTRGQQVTLSCSPISGHRSVSWYQQTPGQGLQFLFEYFSETQRNKGNFPGRFSGRQFSNSRSEMNVSTLELGDSALYLCASSLNSPSYEQYFGPGTRLTVT.

This sequence joins TRBV11-1 and TRBJ2-2; D is unresolved. Germline-derived CDR1 and CDR2 are SGHAT and FQDESV (reference sequence). The germline V and J ends were trimmed by 2 bases and 2 bases, with 12 bases remaining between them. This CDR3 has 16 amino acids. CDR3 in amino acids: CASSLQAGSNTGELFF. In nucleotides, the CDR3 is TGTGCCAGCAGCTTACAGGCAGGCTCCAACACCGGGGAGCTGTTTTTT.

The J gene is TRBJ2-5, the V gene TRBV5-4; D perhaps matches TRBD1 (5 bases). Per germline, CDR1 SGHNT and CDR2 YYREEE (reference sequence). The germline V and J ends were trimmed by 2 bases and 5 bases, with 10 bases remaining between them. The CDR3 has 13 residues. CDR3: CASSLAGRETQYF. CDR3 bases: TGTGCCAGCAGCTTAGCAGGGCGGGAGACCCAGTACTTC.

The chain has TRBV9 and TRBJ2-5, with 9 bases lining up with TRBD1. V trimming: 5 bases; J trimming: 5 bases; junction bases outside the gene matches: 7. In germline, CDR1 is SGDLS, CDR2 YYNGEE. The CDR3 covers 14 residues. CDR3 residues: CASSRTGGTETQYF. CDR3 DNA sequence: TGTGCCAGCAGTCGAACAGGGGGCACGGAGACCCAGTACTTC.

The V and J genes are TRBV11-2 and TRBJ2-1; D uncertain. CDR1 and CDR2 (germline): SGHAT, FQNNGV. The V and J ends lost 5 bases and 8 bases respectively, with 10 bases between them. The CDR3 covers 12 residues. DNA for the CDR3: TGTGCCAGCAGCATCTGGATGGATGAGCAGTTCTTC. Translated, it gives CASSIWMDEQFF.

V gene TRBV6-6 combines with J gene TRBJ1-2; D is undetermined. Trimming pared 0 bases from V and 10 bases from J, leaving 6 bases between. Germline assignment: CDR1 MNHNY and CDR2 SVGAGI (reference sequence). There are 11 residues in the CDR3. The CDR3 loop reads CASSYSRAYTF. CDR3 DNA sequence: TGTGCCAGCAGTTACTCCCGAGCCTACACCTTC.

The chain is built from TRBV19 and TRBJ2-1; possibly TRBD1 for D (5 bases). Germline V CDR1 and CDR2: LNHDA, SQIVND (reference sequence). The CDR3 is 13 amino acids. V dropped 4 bases and J dropped 2 bases, with 6 bases sitting between them. The CDR3 here is CASSTTAYNEQFF. The CDR3, as DNA: TGTGCCAGTAGTACGACAGCCTACAATGAGCAGTTCTTC.

The chain combines TRBV7-9 with TRBJ2-7; possible D gene TRBD2, 6 bases. This CDR3 region has 14 residues. With 0 bases removed from V and 0 bases from J, the gap between germline ends came to 6 bases. The V gene's germline CDR1 is SEHNR and CDR2 FQNEAQ (reference sequence). The CDR3 protein is CASSLAGGSYEQYF. The CDR3 bases are TGTGCCAGCAGCTTAGCGGGGGGCTCCTACGAGCAGTACTTC.

This clone was detected only once. V and J are TRBV5-4 and TRBJ2-2, with TRBD1 as a possible D gene (5 bases). CDR3 size: 16 residues. V was trimmed by 4 bases and J by 4 bases, leaving 17 bases between them. CDR1 and CDR2 from the germline V gene are SGHNT and YYREEE (reference sequence). The CDR3 coding sequence is TGTGCCAGCAGCCGCATGGAACAAGGGGTCACCGGGGAGCTGTTTTTT. Translating it yields CASSRMEQGVTGELFF.

V gene TRBV19 combines with J gene TRBJ2-3, with D unresolved. The CDR3 has 14 amino acids. The V end was cut by 5 bases, the J end by 0 bases, with 9 bases between. Germline values: CDR1 LNHDA, CDR2 SQIVND (reference sequence). CDR3 region: CASSLYDSTDTQYF. The CDR3 DNA sequence: TGTGCCAGTAGTCTGTACGATAGCACAGATACGCAGTATTTT.

The genes are TRBV5-1 and TRBJ2-7, with 7 bases aligning to TRBD1. V shed 2 bases and J 1 base; nucleotides not matched to a gene: 3. The CDR3 sequence is 14 residues long. CDR1 is SGHRS and CDR2 is YFSETQ in the germline V gene. The CDR3 DNA reads as TGCGCCAGCAGCTTCCGGACAGGTTCCTACGAGCAGTACTTC. Translating it yields CASSFRTGSYEQYF.

The V gene is TRBV3-1 (or the pseudogene TRBV3-2), the J gene TRBJ1-2, with 10 bases aligning to TRBD1. CDR1 and CDR2 from the germline V gene are LGHDT and YNNKEL (reference sequence). CDR3 size: 15 residues. J gave up 3 bases and V 5 bases, and 6 bases lay outside the gene matches. DNA of the CDR3: TGTGCCAGCAGCATGACAGGGGGCCGGTACTATGGCTACACCTTC. This codes for CASSMTGGRYYGYTF.